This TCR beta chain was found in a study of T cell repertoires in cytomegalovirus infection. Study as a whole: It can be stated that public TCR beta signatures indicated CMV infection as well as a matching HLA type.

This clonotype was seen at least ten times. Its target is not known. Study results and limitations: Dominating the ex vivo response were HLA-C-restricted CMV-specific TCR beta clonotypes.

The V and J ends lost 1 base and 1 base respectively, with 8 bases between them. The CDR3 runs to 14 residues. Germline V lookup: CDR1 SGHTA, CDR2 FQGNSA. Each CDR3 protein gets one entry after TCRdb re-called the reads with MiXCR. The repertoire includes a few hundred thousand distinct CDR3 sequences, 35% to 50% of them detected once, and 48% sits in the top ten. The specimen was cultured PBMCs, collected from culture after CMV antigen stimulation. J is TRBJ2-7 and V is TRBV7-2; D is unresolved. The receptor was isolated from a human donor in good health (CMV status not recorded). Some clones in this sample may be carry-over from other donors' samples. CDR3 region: CASSLDWVSYEQYF. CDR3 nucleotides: TGTGCCAGCAGCTTAGATTGGGTTTCCTACGAGCAGTACTTC.